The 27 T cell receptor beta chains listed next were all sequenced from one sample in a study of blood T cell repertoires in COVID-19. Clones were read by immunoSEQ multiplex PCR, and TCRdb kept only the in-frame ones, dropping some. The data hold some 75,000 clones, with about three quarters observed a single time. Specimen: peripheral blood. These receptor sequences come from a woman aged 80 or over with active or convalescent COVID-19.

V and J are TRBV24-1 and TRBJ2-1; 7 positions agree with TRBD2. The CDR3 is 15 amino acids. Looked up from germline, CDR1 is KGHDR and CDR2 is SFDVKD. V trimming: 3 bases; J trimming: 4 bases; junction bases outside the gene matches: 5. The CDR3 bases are TGTGCCACCAGTGATGGCGGGGGTGAATACAATGAGCAGTTCTTC. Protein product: CATSDGGGEYNEQFF.

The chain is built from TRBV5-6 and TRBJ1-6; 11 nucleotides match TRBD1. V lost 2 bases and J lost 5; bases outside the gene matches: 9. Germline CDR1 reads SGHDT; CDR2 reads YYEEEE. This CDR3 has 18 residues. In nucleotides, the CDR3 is TGTGCCAGCAGCTTTCCTCCGGGACAGGGGGGAGATAATTCACCCCTCCACTTT. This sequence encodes CASSFPPGQGGDNSPLHF.

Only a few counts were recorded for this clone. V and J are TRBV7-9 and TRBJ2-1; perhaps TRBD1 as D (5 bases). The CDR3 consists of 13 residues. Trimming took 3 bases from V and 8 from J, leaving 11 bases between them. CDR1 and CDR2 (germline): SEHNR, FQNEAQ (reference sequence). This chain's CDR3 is CASSFLQGDEQFF. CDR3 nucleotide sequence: TGTGCCAGCAGCTTCCTGCAGGGCGATGAGCAGTTCTTC.

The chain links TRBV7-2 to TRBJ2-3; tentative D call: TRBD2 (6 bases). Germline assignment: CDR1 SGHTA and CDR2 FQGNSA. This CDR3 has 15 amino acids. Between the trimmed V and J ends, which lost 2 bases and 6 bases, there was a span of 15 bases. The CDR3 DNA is TGTGCCAGCAGCTTACTTAGTTCTGGAGGGGATACGCAGTATTTT. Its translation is CASSLLSSGGDTQYF.

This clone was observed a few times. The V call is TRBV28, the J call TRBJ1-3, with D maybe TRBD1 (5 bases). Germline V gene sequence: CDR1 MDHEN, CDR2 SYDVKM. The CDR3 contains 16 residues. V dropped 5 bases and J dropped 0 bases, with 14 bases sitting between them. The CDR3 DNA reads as TGTGCCAGCAGTGCTCTGGACACGCACTCTGGAAACACCATATATTTT. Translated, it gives CASSALDTHSGNTIYF.

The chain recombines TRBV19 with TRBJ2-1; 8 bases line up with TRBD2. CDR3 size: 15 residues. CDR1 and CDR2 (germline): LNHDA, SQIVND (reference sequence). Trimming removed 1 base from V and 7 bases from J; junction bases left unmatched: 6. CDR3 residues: CASSIAGGALNEQFF. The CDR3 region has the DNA TGTGCCAGTAGTATAGCCGGGGGGGCCCTTAATGAGCAGTTCTTC.

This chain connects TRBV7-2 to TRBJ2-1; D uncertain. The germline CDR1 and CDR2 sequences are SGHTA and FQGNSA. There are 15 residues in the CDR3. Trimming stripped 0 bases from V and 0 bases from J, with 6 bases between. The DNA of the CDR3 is TGTGCCAGCAGCTTAGCGGTTAGCTCCTACAATGAGCAGTTCTTC. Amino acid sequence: CASSLAVSSYNEQFF.

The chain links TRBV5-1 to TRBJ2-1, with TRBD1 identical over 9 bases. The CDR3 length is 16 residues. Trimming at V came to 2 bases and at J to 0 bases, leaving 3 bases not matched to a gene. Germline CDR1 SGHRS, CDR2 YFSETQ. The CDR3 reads CASSLQGASSYNEQFF. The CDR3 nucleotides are TGCGCCAGCAGCTTACAGGGGGCGAGCTCCTACAATGAGCAGTTCTTC.

CDR3 coding DNA: TGTGCCAGCAGCCCTTTGGGCGGGGGGGCCAATGAGCAGTTCTTC. Translation gives CASSPLGGGANEQFF. The chain employs TRBV7-8 and TRBJ2-1; TRBD2 matches at 9 bases. With 5 bases clipped from V and 6 bases from J, the junction kept 8 bases outside the gene matches. Per germline, CDR1 SGHVS and CDR2 FQNEAQ. This CDR3 is 15 amino acids long.

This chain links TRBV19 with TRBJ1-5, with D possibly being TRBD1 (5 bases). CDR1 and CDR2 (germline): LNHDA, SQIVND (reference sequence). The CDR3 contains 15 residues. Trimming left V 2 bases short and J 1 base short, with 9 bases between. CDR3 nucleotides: TGTGCCAGTAGTATACAGGGTAGGAGCAATCAGCCCCAGCATTTT. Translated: CASSIQGRSNQPQHF. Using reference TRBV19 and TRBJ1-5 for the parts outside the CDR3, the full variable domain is DGGITQSPKYLFRKEGQNVTLSCEQNLNHDAMYWYRQDPGQGLRLIYYSQIVNDFQKGDIAEGYSVSREKKESFPLTVTSAQKNPTAFYLCASSIQGRSNQPQHFGDGTRLSIL.

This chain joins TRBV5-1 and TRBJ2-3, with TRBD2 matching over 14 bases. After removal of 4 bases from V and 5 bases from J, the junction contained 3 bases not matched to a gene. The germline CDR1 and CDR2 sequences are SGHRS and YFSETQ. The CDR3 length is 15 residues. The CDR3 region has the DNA TGCGCCAGCAGCGGACTAGCGGGGGGAGGAGATACGCAGTATTTT. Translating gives CASSGLAGGGDTQYF.

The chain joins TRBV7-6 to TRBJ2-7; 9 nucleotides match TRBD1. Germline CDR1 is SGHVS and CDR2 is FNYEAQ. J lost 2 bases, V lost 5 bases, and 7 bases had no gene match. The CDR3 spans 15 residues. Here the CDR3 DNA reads TGTGCCAGCAGCCCGGGGACAGGGTATACCTACGAGCAGTACTTC. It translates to CASSPGTGYTYEQYF. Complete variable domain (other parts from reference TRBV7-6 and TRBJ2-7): GAGVSQSPRYKVTKRGQDVALRCDPISGHVSLYWYRQALGQGPEFLTYFNYEAQQDKSGLPNDRFSAERPEGSISTLTIQRTEQRDSAMYRCASSPGTGYTYEQYFGPGTRLTVT.

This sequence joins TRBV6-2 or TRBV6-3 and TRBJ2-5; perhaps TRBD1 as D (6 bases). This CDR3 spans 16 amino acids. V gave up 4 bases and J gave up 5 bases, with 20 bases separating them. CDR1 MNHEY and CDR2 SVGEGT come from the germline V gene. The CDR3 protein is CASSSRPGASGETQYF. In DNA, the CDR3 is TGTGCCAGCAGTTCCCGGCCAGGGGCCTCTGGGGAGACCCAGTACTTC.

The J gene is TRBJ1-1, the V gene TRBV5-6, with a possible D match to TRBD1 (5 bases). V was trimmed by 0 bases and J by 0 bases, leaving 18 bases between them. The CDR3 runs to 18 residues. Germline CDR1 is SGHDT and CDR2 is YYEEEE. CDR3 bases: TGTGCCAGCAGCTTGGAATGGGCAGGGAACGTTATGAACACTGAAGCTTTCTTT. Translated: CASSLEWAGNVMNTEAFF.

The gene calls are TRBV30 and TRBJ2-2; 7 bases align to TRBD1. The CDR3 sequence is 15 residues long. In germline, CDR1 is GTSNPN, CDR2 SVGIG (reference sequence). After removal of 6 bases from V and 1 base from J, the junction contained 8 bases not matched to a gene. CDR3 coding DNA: TGTGCCTGCCCCCCACGGACAGGGAACACCGGGGAGCTGTTTTTT. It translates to CACPPRTGNTGELFF. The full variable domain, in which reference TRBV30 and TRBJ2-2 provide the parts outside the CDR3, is SQTIHQWPATLVQPVGSPLSLECTVEGTSNPNLYWYRQAAGRGLQLLFYSVGIGQISSEVPQNLSASRPQDRQFILSSKKLLLSDSGFYLCACPPRTGNTGELFFGEGSRLTVL.

The CDR3 nucleotides read TGTGCCAGCAGTCCCCCCGGAGCGGGTGAAGCTTTCTTT. Its protein is CASSPPGAGEAFF. The chain has TRBV12-3 or TRBV12-4 and TRBJ1-1; D is unresolved. Between the trimmed V and J ends, which lost 5 bases and 7 bases, there was a span of 14 bases. The CDR3 totals 13 residues.

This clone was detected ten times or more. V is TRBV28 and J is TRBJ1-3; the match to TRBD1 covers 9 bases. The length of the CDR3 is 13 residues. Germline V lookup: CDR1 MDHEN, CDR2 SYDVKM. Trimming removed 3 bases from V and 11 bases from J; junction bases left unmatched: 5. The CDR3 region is CASSLGTGHPIYF. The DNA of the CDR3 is TGTGCCAGCAGTTTGGGGACAGGGCATCCCATATATTTT.

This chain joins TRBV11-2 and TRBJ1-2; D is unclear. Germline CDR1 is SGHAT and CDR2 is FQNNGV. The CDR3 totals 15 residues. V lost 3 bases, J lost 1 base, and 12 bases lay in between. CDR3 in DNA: TGTGCCAGCAGCTTGAGCGGCGGAAATAACTATGGCTACACCTTC. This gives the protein CASSLSGGNNYGYTF.

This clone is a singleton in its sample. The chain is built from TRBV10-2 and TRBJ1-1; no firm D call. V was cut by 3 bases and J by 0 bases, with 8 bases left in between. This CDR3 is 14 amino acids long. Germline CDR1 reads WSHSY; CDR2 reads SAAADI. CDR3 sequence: CASSEWLLNTEAFF. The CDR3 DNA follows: TGCGCCAGCAGTGAATGGCTTCTGAACACTGAAGCTTTCTTT.

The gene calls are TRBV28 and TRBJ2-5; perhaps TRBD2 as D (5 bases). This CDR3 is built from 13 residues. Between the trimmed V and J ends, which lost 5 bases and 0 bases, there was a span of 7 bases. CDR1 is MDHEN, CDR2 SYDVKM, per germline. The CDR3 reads CASSNGDQETQYF. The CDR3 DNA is TGTGCCAGCAGTAACGGGGACCAAGAGACCCAGTACTTC.

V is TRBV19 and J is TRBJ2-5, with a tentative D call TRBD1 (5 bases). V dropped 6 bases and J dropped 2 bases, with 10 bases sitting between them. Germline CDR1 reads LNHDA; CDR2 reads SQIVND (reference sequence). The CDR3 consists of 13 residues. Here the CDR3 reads CASSSGIQETQYF. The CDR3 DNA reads TGTGCCAGTAGCTCAGGGATACAAGAGACCCAGTACTTC. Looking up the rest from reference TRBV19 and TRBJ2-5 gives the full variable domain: DGGITQSPKYLFRKEGQNVTLSCEQNLNHDAMYWYRQDPGQGLRLIYYSQIVNDFQKGDIAEGYSVSREKKESFPLTVTSAQKNPTAFYLCASSSGIQETQYFGPGTRLLVL.

Written as DNA, the CDR3 is TGTGCCAACAGACTAGGAGCCACAGATACGCAGTATTTT. It encodes CANRLGATDTQYF. The chain carries TRBV7-2 and TRBJ2-3; a weak D match, TRBD2 (6 bases). V lost 10 bases to trimming and J lost 2 bases, with 13 bases between them. The CDR3 has 13 residues. The germline gives CDR1 SGHTA, CDR2 FQGNSA.

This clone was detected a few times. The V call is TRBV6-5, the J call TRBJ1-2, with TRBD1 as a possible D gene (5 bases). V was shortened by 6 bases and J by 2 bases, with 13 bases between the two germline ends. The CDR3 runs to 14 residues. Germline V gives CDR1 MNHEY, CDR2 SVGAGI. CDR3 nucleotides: TGTGCCAGCAGCCCCACAGGAGAGAACTATGGCTACACCTTC. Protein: CASSPTGENYGYTF.

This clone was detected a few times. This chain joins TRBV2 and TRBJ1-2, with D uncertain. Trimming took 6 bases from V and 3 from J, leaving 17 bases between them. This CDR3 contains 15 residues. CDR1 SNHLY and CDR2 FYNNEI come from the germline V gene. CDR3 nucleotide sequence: TGTGCCAGCAGAAACATACCTGACACCTACTATGGCTACACCTTC. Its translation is CASRNIPDTYYGYTF.

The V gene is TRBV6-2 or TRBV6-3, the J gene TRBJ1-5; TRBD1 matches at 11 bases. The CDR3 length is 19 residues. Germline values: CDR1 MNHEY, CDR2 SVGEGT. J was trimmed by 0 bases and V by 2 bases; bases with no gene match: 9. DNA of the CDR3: TGTGCCAGCAGTTACCGATTGGGACAGGGGGGATATAGCAATCAGCCCCAGCATTTT. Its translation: CASSYRLGQGGYSNQPQHF.

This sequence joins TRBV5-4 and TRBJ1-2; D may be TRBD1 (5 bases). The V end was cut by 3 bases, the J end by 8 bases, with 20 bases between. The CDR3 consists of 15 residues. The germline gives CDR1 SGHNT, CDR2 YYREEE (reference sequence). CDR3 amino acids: CASSSGGGPGWGYTF. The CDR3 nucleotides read TGTGCCAGCAGCTCCGGCGGGGGACCTGGGTGGGGCTACACCTTC.

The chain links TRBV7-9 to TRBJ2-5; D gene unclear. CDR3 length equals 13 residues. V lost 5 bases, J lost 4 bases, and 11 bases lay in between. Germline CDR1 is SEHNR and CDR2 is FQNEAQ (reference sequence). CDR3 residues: CASSITDAETQYF. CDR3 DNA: TGTGCCAGCAGCATAACAGACGCAGAGACCCAGTACTTC.